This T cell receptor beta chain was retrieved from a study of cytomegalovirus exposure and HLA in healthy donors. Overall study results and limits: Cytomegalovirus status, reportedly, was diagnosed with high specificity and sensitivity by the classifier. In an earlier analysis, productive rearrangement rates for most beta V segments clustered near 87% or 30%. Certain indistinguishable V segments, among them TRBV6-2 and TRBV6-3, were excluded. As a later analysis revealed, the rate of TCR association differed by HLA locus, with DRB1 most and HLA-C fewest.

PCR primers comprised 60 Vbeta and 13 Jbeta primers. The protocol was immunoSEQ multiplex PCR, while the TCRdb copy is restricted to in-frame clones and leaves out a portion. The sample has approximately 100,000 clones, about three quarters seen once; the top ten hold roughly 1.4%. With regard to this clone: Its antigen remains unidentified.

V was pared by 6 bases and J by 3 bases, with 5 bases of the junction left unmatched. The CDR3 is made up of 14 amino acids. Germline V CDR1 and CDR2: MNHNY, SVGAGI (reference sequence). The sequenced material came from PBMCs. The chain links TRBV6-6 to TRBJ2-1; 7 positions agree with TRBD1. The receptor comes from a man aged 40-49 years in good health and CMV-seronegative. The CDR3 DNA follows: TGTGCCAGCAGCTCCGACAGGGACTACAATGAGCAGTTCTTC. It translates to CASSSDRDYNEQFF.